This TCR beta chain was recovered during a study of T cell responses to AZD1222 COVID-19 vaccine. Study results and caveats: At study baseline, merely a handful of AZD1222 recipients were seropositive.

There are 17 residues in the CDR3. CDR1 is LNHDA, CDR2 SQIVND, per germline (reference sequence). Trimming took 7 bases from V and 3 from J; bases not matched to a gene: 9. Note on this clone: Its antigen is not known.

Clones were read by immunoSEQ multiplex PCR, and TCRdb kept only the in-frame ones, dropping some. The sample lists over 100,000 clones, around 84% occurring once. This chain joins TRBV19 and TRBJ2-2; 12 bases align to TRBD2. The source material was peripheral blood, sampled on day 0 of AZD1222 vaccination. This clonotype was obtained from an adult in good health. The CDR3 loop reads CASNPSGGAKYTGELFF. The CDR3 region has the DNA TGTGCCAGTAACCCTAGCGGGGGGGCGAAGTACACCGGGGAGCTGTTTTTT.